One sample yielded the 10 T cell receptor beta chains listed below, sequenced in a study of blood T cell repertoires in COVID-19. Measured with immunoSEQ multiplex PCR; TCRdb has only the in-frame clones, and not every one. The sample consists of around 70,000 clones, roughly 84% of them appearing once. The material sequenced was peripheral blood. The receptors come from an elderly woman with active or convalescent COVID-19.

This chain connects TRBV6-4 to TRBJ1-4, with a possible D match to TRBD1 (5 bases). Per the germline V gene, CDR1 is MRHNA and CDR2 is SNTAGT. V was trimmed by 9 bases and J by 1 base, leaving 15 bases between them. The CDR3 spans 15 residues. CDR3 in amino acids: CASAGIGETNEKLFF. CDR3 sequence (DNA): TGTGCCAGTGCAGGGATAGGGGAAACTAATGAAAAACTGTTTTTT.

The gene calls are TRBV6-2 or TRBV6-3 and TRBJ1-1; D is unresolved. V was clipped by 2 bases and J by 7 bases, with 8 bases between them. This CDR3 contains 12 residues. The germline V gene has CDR1 MNHEY and CDR2 SVGEGT. CDR3 DNA: TGTGCCAGCAGTTACGTCGGGGATGAAGCTTTCTTT. It is translated as CASSYVGDEAFF.

The CDR3 reads CASSLGGPYNEQFF. The DNA for the CDR3 is TGTGCCAGCAGCTTGGGGGGGCCCTACAATGAGCAGTTCTTC. V gene TRBV11-3 combines with J gene TRBJ2-1, with a possible D match to TRBD2 (7 bases). Germline-derived CDR1 and CDR2 are SGHNT and YENEEA. Deletions cut 3 bases from V and 2 bases from J, with 8 bases between. The CDR3 sequence is 14 residues long.

The CDR3 here is CSVAAGGNTDTQYF. For the CDR3, the DNA is TGCAGCGTTGCCGCGGGGGGTAACACAGATACGCAGTATTTT. This chain uses TRBV29-1 with TRBJ2-3; TRBD2 agrees at 8 bases. The CDR3 loop spans 14 amino acids. Looked up from germline, CDR1 is SQVTM and CDR2 is ANQGSEA. V lost 4 bases to trimming and J lost 2 bases; unmatched junction nucleotides: 5.

In this sample, this clone turned up once. This chain connects TRBV6-5 to TRBJ2-2, with a possible D match to TRBD1 (6 bases). The CDR3 covers 12 residues. V lost 10 bases, J lost 4 bases, and 10 bases lay in between. CDR1 is MNHEY, CDR2 SVGAGI, per germline. The CDR3 region is CATNRATGELFF. CDR3 nucleotides: TGTGCCACAAACAGGGCCACCGGGGAGCTGTTTTTT.

This clone was detected once. The chain links TRBV5-6 to TRBJ2-7, with a tentative D call TRBD2 (7 bases). CDR1 and CDR2 from the germline V gene are SGHDT and YYEEEE. This CDR3 has 13 amino acids. Trimming pared 0 bases from V and 5 bases from J, leaving 9 bases between. This chain's CDR3 is CASSLGGGHEQYF. CDR3 DNA: TGTGCCAGCAGCTTGGGCGGGGGCCACGAGCAGTACTTC.

This chain links TRBV29-1 with TRBJ2-7; 10 bases agree with TRBD1. Germline V CDR1 and CDR2: SQVTM, ANQGSEA. CDR3 size: 14 residues. Trimming cost V 8 bases and J 5 bases; bases outside gene matches: 12. CDR3 region: CSPSPDRGTHEQYF. The CDR3 nucleotides read TGCAGCCCCTCGCCGGACAGGGGGACCCACGAGCAGTACTTC.

The chain carries TRBV4-3 and TRBJ2-7; D not certain. Germline-derived CDR1 and CDR2 are LGHNA and YSLEER. CDR3 length: 15 amino acids. Trimming left V 0 bases short and J 0 bases short, with 9 bases between. CDR3 in amino acids: CASSQDYLSSYEQYF. CDR3 DNA: TGCGCCAGCAGCCAAGACTACTTGAGCTCCTACGAGCAGTACTTC.

This sequence joins TRBV19 and TRBJ1-5; 9 bases map to TRBD1. This CDR3 is 15 amino acids long. Germline CDR1 and CDR2: LNHDA and SQIVND (reference sequence). V shed 4 bases and J 11 bases; nucleotides not matched to a gene: 12. The CDR3 nucleotides are TGTGCCAGTAGTAGGACCGGGACAGGGATGTTTACCCAGCATTTT. It is translated as CASSRTGTGMFTQHF.

V usage is TRBV4-2 and J usage is TRBJ1-4, with a weak D call TRBD1 (5 bases). V was trimmed by 0 bases and J by 6 bases, leaving 11 bases between them. Germline CDR1 and CDR2: LGHNA and YNFKEQ. CDR3 size: 15 residues. This CDR3 reads CASSQELGEYEKLFF. The CDR3 bases are TGTGCCAGCAGCCAAGAGTTAGGGGAATATGAAAAACTGTTTTTT.